This TCR beta chain stems from a study of T cell changes during pregnancy in multiple sclerosis. Assay used: immunoSEQ multiplex PCR; TCRdb lists only in-frame clones, some missing. The sample includes 80,000 to 100,000 clones, around 92% of them seen just once. V gave up 6 bases and J gave up 3 bases; unmatched junction bases: 7. Per the germline V gene, CDR1 is MNHEY and CDR2 is SVGAGI. The CDR3 consists of 15 residues. This specimen was peripheral blood, taken in the first trimester of pregnancy. The source is a female donor with multiple sclerosis, enrolled in a pregnancy study. The V gene is TRBV6-5, the J gene TRBJ2-2; TRBD1 aligns across 7 bases. The CDR3 region is CASRSRGLDTGELFF. As DNA, the CDR3 is TGTGCCAGCAGGTCAAGGGGGCTTGACACCGGGGAGCTGTTTTTT.